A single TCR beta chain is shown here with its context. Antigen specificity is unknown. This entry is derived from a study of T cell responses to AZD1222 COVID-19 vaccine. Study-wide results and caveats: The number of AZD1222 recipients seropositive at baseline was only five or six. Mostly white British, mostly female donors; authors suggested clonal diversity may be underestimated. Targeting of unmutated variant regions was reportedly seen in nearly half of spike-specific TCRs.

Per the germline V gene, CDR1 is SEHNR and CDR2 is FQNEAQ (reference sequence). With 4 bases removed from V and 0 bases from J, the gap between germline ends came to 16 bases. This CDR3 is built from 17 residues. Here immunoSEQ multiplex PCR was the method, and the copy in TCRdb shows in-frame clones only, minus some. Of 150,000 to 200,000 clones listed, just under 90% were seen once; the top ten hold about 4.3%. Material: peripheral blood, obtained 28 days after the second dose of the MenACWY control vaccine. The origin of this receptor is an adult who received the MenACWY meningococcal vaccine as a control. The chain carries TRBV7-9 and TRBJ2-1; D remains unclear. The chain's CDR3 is CASSSARLGYSYNEQFF. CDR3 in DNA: TGTGCCAGCAGCTCAGCCCGCTTGGGCTACTCCTACAATGAGCAGTTCTTC.